This T cell receptor (beta chain) emerged from a study of T cells in Graves' hyperthyroidism and ophthalmopathy. This CDR3 is 15 amino acids long. J was trimmed by 0 bases and V by 5 bases; bases with no gene match: 5. Germline V gives CDR1 SGHTA, CDR2 FQGNSA. Study-wide findings and caveats: Blood shared most expanded thyroid clonotypes above 0.001.

Template material for amplifying TCR beta CDR3 regions consisted of RNA transcripts. The study used the HTBI primer set for a first-round RT-PCR of the TCR CDR3. Each CDR3 protein is one row after TCRdb ran MiXCR on the multiplex PCR reads. The data hold a few hundred thousand distinct CDR3 sequences, with approximately 16% observed a single time. The study left out patients who had uncontrolled infection, other autoimmune disease, pregnancy or lactation. A note on this clonotype: Its antigen is not known. A clone one base away is much larger, so this may be a read error. The CDR3 does not end in the conserved phenylalanine or tryptophan, so this is likely a read error.

The chain uses TRBV7-2 and TRBJ2-7, with 9 bases aligning to TRBD1. The clonotype comes from a woman aged 30 to 39 with Graves' ophthalmopathy. Sequenced: blood. The CDR3 DNA reads TGTGCCAGCAGCGTGACAGGGGGAGACTCCTACGAGCAGTACTCC. Amino acid sequence: CASSVTGGDSYEQYS.